These 29 T cell receptor beta chains were sequenced from one sample in a study of PD-L1 blockade in urothelial cancer (dated by TCRdb to the late 2010s). The time point tag for this specimen amounts to: pretreatment peripheral blood. To prepare the library, the immunoSEQ multiplex PCR assay was applied. Drawn from immuneACCESS, this table holds only the in-frame rearrangements with V and J called that TCRdb kept. Clones are partly lost; checked studies trace under half to an unresolved V gene and leave the rest unexplained. The table for this sample lists 98,000 or so clones; nearly 90% of them were counted only once. Of the sample, around 1.5% falls within the top ten clones. The sequencing here drew on PBMCs, taken around atezolizumab (anti-PD-L1) treatment. Receptor source: a man aged 55-75 years with urothelial cancer.

The chain combines TRBV2 with TRBJ2-1, with 7 bases that match TRBD1. The CDR3 spans 14 residues. CDR1 SNHLY and CDR2 FYNNEI come from the germline V gene. V lost 7 bases to trimming and J lost 2 bases; unmatched junction nucleotides: 5. CDR3: CASKSTGTYNEQFF. In DNA, the CDR3 is TGTGCCAGCAAATCGACAGGGACCTACAATGAGCAGTTCTTC.

Remarks on this clone: The same CDR3 can be traced to other DNA sequences in this sample. The rearrangement joins TRBV20-1 to TRBJ2-7; D unclear. Trimming removed 6 bases at V and 3 bases at J, with 6 bases between. The CDR3 is 10 residues long. The germline V gene encodes CDR1 DFQATT and CDR2 SNEGSKA (reference sequence). The CDR3 sequence is CSALRYEQYF. The CDR3 DNA sequence: TGCAGTGCCCTCCGCTACGAGCAGTACTTC.

This clone was seen more than once but under ten times. The CDR3, as DNA: TGTGCCAGCAGCCCCTCTAGCGGGGGGAACACCGGGGAGCTGTTTTTT. The encoded protein is CASSPSSGGNTGELFF. This chain connects TRBV7-2 to TRBJ2-2; 10 bases map to TRBD2. V dropped 5 bases and J dropped 1; count of bases not matched to a gene: 4. Germline V gene data show CDR1 as SGHTA and CDR2 as FQGNSA. The CDR3 covers 16 residues.

V and J are TRBV28 and TRBJ1-4; D might be TRBD1 (5 bases). V was cut by 7 bases and J by 4 bases, with 13 bases left in between. In germline, CDR1 is MDHEN, CDR2 SYDVKM. The length of the CDR3 is 14 residues. The CDR3 nucleotides read TGTGCCAGCAAATTGGGGGGAAGTAATGAAAAACTGTTTTTT. This codes for CASKLGGSNEKLFF.

The rearrangement links TRBV7-6 to TRBJ2-2, with D tentatively TRBD2 (6 bases). Germline V gives CDR1 SGHVS, CDR2 FNYEAQ. The V end was cut by 1 base, the J end by 5 bases, with 17 bases between. This CDR3 region has 17 residues. DNA of the CDR3: TGTGCCAGCAGCTTAGGTCCCCAATCGGGGGATACCGGGGAGCTGTTTTTT. Translated: CASSLGPQSGDTGELFF.

The chain has TRBV7-2 and TRBJ2-1; 14 bases align to TRBD2. With V trimmed by 5 bases and J by 9 bases, 3 bases remained unmatched. CDR1 and CDR2 (germline): SGHTA, FQGNSA. The CDR3 extends over 14 amino acids. The CDR3, as DNA: TGTGCCAGCAGCGCAGGGACTAGCGGGAGTGAGCAGTTCTTC. Translated: CASSAGTSGSEQFF.

This sequence joins TRBV5-1 and TRBJ1-4, with a weak D call TRBD1 (5 bases). The CDR3 has 14 amino acids. Trimming removed 2 bases from V and 7 bases from J, with 12 bases in between. CDR1 SGHRS and CDR2 YFSETQ come from the germline V gene. CDR3 loop: CASSFGGVSEKLFF. Here the CDR3 DNA reads TGCGCCAGCAGCTTCGGGGGGGTGAGTGAAAAACTGTTTTTT.

This chain joins TRBV7-9 and TRBJ1-2; TRBD1 aligns across 8 bases. The CDR3 totals 15 residues. Germline V gene sequence: CDR1 SEHNR, CDR2 FQNEAQ (reference sequence). J lost 3 bases, V lost 5 bases, and 8 bases had no gene match. The CDR3 region is CASSHVTGDHYGYTF. The DNA for the CDR3 is TGTGCCAGCAGCCACGTGACAGGGGACCACTATGGCTACACCTTC.

The chain is built from TRBV11-2 and TRBJ2-7; D ambiguous. Deletions cut 5 bases from V and 0 bases from J, with 11 bases between. Germline CDR1 and CDR2: SGHAT and FQNNGV. The length of the CDR3 is 14 residues. The CDR3 sequence is CASSPTAHSYEQYF. CDR3 nucleotide sequence: TGTGCCAGCAGCCCCACCGCGCACTCCTACGAGCAGTACTTC.

A remark on this clone: An end of the junction does not agree with germline; a read error may underlie this. The chain joins TRBV7-7 to TRBJ2-5; D may be TRBD1 (6 bases). The length of the CDR3 is 15 residues. Per germline, CDR1 SSHAT and CDR2 FNYEAQ (reference sequence). The CDR3 loop is CASSSTGTPEETQYF. As DNA, the CDR3 is TGTGCTAGCAGCTCCACCGGGACACCTGAAGAGACCCAGTACTTC.

The V and J genes are TRBV5-1 and TRBJ2-1; TRBD1 is a possible D gene (7 bases). The CDR3 totals 16 residues. CDR1 is SGHRS and CDR2 is YFSETQ in the germline V gene. V was trimmed by 4 bases and J by 12 bases, leaving 26 bases between them. CDR3 DNA: TGCGCCAGCAGCACACCGCGGGACAGTCTGTCGGTCAGGCAGTTCTTC. This codes for CASSTPRDSLSVRQFF.

The genes are TRBV4-1 and TRBJ2-7; 10 bases align to TRBD1. Germline CDR1 is MGHRA and CDR2 is YSYEKL. CDR3 length equals 16 residues. Unmatched junction bases numbered 11, after V lost 4 bases and J lost 5 bases. The CDR3 DNA sequence: TGCGCCAGCAGCCGCAGAACCGGGACAGGGGAAAACGAGCAGTACTTC. Translated, it gives CASSRRTGTGENEQYF.

V and J are TRBV29-1 and TRBJ1-1; no definite D call. Germline V gene sequence: CDR1 SQVTM, CDR2 ANQGSEA. CDR3 size: 14 residues. Deletions cut 4 bases from V and 2 bases from J, with 14 bases between. The CDR3: CSVVTLGPNTEAFF. Here the CDR3 DNA reads TGCAGCGTTGTGACCCTAGGCCCTAACACTGAAGCTTTCTTT.

This chain links TRBV6-1 with TRBJ2-1; TRBD2 agrees at 10 bases. Germline V lookup: CDR1 MNHNS, CDR2 SASEGT. CDR3 length: 15 amino acids. V shed 7 bases and J 6 bases; nucleotides not matched to a gene: 9. CDR3 coding DNA: TGTGCCAGCATTCGCGGGACTAGCGCCATCAATGAGCAGTTCTTC. This encodes CASIRGTSAINEQFF.

This chain links TRBV7-3 with TRBJ2-7, with a possible D match to TRBD1 (6 bases). V was shortened by 1 base and J by 5 bases, with 9 bases between the two germline ends. This CDR3 has 13 amino acids. The V gene's germline CDR1 is SGHTA and CDR2 FQGTGA. This CDR3 is CASSLSRDNEQYF. The CDR3 DNA sequence: TGTGCCAGCAGCTTAAGCCGGGACAACGAGCAGTACTTC.

The J gene is TRBJ2-1, the V gene TRBV9, with 12 bases matching TRBD2. The CDR3 covers 16 residues. Trimming took 2 bases from V and 4 from J; bases not matched to a gene: 4. The germline V gene has CDR1 SGDLS and CDR2 YYNGEE. CDR3 nucleotide sequence: TGTGCCAGCAGCGTCATGGGACTAGCGGGTTACAATGAGCAGTTCTTC. Encoded protein: CASSVMGLAGYNEQFF.

The gene calls are TRBV2 and TRBJ1-3, with a weak D call TRBD1 (5 bases). This CDR3 is 13 amino acids long. Germline CDR1 reads SNHLY; CDR2 reads FYNNEI. V lost 6 bases to trimming and J lost 2 bases, with 8 bases between them. Here the CDR3 DNA reads TGTGCCAGCAGGGCAGGGACTGGAAACACCATATATTTT. Translated: CASRAGTGNTIYF.

This chain joins TRBV18 and TRBJ1-1; tentative D call: TRBD1 (5 bases). The CDR3 has 15 residues. CDR1 is KGHSH and CDR2 is LQKENI in the germline V gene. V was pared by 3 bases and J by 3 bases, with 14 bases between. CDR3 nucleotides: TGTGCCAGCTCACCTCAGGGAATGTGGGACACTGAAGCTTTCTTT. Translated, it gives CASSPQGMWDTEAFF.

This clone has more than one count but fewer than ten. The chain recombines TRBV7-3 with TRBJ1-2, with 7 nucleotides matching TRBD1. After removal of 5 bases from V and 2 bases from J, the junction contained 11 bases not matched to a gene. CDR1 is SGHTA, CDR2 FQGTGA, per germline. The CDR3 has 16 amino acids. CDR3 loop: CASSIGPTGSNYGYTF. The CDR3 DNA is TGTGCCAGCAGCATCGGACCGACAGGGTCCAACTATGGCTACACCTTC.

The V and J genes are TRBV6-6 and TRBJ2-5; TRBD2 might be the D (5 bases). The CDR3 runs to 15 residues. CDR1 is MNHNY and CDR2 is SVGAGI in the germline V gene (reference sequence). V gave up 2 bases and J gave up 4 bases, with 14 bases separating them. CDR3 protein: CASSYPAAGGETQYF. The CDR3 DNA is TGTGCCAGCAGTTACCCAGCGGCCGGCGGAGAGACCCAGTACTTC.

The table lists this clone with a few counts. This chain connects TRBV7-3 to TRBJ2-2, with D perhaps matching TRBD1 (6 bases). This CDR3 is 14 amino acids long. Germline CDR1 reads SGHTA; CDR2 reads FQGTGA. V dropped 5 bases and J dropped 3 bases, with 10 bases sitting between them. The CDR3 region has the DNA TGTGCCAGCAGCCGGGACACACACACCGGGGAGCTGTTTTTT. This gives the protein CASSRDTHTGELFF.

This rearrangement joins TRBV5-1 to TRBJ2-3; D is ambiguous. Germline CDR1 and CDR2: SGHRS and YFSETQ. The V gene lost 5 bases and the J gene lost 8 bases, with 18 bases spanning the gap. The CDR3 runs to 14 residues. CDR3 sequence (DNA): TGCGCCAGCAGTGAGGAGCCCTTCGCTGGTACGCAGTATTTT. This encodes CASSEEPFAGTQYF.

This clone showed up just a few times. The V call is TRBV11-2, the J call TRBJ2-2; TRBD2 matches at 10 bases. Germline CDR1 SGHAT, CDR2 FQNNGV. This CDR3 is built from 16 residues. Trimming cost V 3 bases and J 6 bases; bases outside gene matches: 7. The CDR3 nucleotides read TGTGCCAGCAGCTTCTCCGGGACTAGCGCCCCCGGGGAGCTGTTTTTT. It is translated as CASSFSGTSAPGELFF.

This sequence joins TRBV2 and TRBJ1-2; D unresolved. Trimming pared 4 bases from V and 4 bases from J, leaving 10 bases between. The CDR3 is 13 amino acids. Germline lookup yields CDR1 SNHLY and CDR2 FYNNEI. CDR3 loop: CASSARQLYGYTF. The CDR3 DNA is TGTGCCAGCAGTGCGCGGCAGCTCTATGGCTACACCTTC.

The rearrangement joins TRBV9 to TRBJ1-2; maybe TRBD1 (6 bases). Germline lookup yields CDR1 SGDLS and CDR2 YYNGEE. V was clipped by 0 bases and J by 4 bases, with 22 bases between them. This CDR3 is 18 amino acids long. The CDR3 bases are TGTGCCAGCAGCGTAGGTTCAGGGGTAGGGTCAAAGCCCTATGGCTACACCTTC. As protein: CASSVGSGVGSKPYGYTF.

The chain couples TRBV5-4 to TRBJ1-1; TRBD1 matches 12 bases. With 3 bases clipped from V and 7 bases from J, the junction kept 7 bases outside the gene matches. The CDR3 loop spans 15 amino acids. Per the germline V gene, CDR1 is SGHNT and CDR2 is YYREEE (reference sequence). CDR3 coding DNA: TGTGCCAGCAGCTATCGGGGGACAGGGGGCCTTGAAGCTTTCTTT. Translation: CASSYRGTGGLEAFF.

To note about this clone: Different DNA sequences within this sample yield the same CDR3. The chain combines TRBV7-2 with TRBJ2-3, with a possible D match to TRBD2 (5 bases). The CDR3 has 12 residues. Deletions cut 5 bases from V and 4 bases from J, with 7 bases between. Germline V gives CDR1 SGHTA, CDR2 FQGNSA. In nucleotides, the CDR3 is TGTGCCAGCAGCGTCGGGGCAGATACGCAGTATTTT. The encoded protein is CASSVGADTQYF.

The chain carries TRBV5-1 and TRBJ2-7; D is unclear. CDR3 length equals 12 residues. Trimming left V 4 bases short and J 4 bases short, with 9 bases between. Germline loops: CDR1 SGHRS, CDR2 YFSETQ. CDR3 amino acids: CASSADSYEQYF. The CDR3, as DNA: TGCGCCAGCAGCGCTGACTCTTACGAGCAGTACTTC.

This chain links TRBV9 with TRBJ2-2; 8 bases are a match to TRBD1. In germline, CDR1 is SGDLS, CDR2 YYNGEE. This CDR3 is built from 15 residues. The J segment lost 6 bases and the V segment lost 7 bases, leaving 11 bases of the junction unmatched. In DNA, the CDR3 is TGTGCCAGCGGAACCGTGGCAGGGGGCCCCGGGGAGCTGTTTTTT. Amino acid sequence: CASGTVAGGPGELFF. Full variable domain (rest looked up from reference TRBV9 and TRBJ2-2): DSGVTQTPKHLITATGQRVTLRCSPRSGDLSVYWYQQSLDQGLQFLIQYYNGEERAKGNILERFSAQQFPDLHSELNLSSLELGDSALYFCASGTVAGGPGELFFGEGSRLTVL.